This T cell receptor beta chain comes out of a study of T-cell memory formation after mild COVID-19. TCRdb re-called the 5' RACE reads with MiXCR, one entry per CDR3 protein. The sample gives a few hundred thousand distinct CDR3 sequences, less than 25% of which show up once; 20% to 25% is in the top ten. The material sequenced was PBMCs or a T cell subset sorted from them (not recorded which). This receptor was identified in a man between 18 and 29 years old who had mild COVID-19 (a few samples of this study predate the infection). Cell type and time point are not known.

CDR3: CASSLSGTGNQPQHF. CDR3 sequence (DNA): TGTGCCAGCAGTTTATCGGGGACAGGGAATCAGCCCCAGCATTTT. This chain uses TRBV27 with TRBJ1-5, with 9 positions matching TRBD1. The CDR3 is made up of 15 amino acids. The V segment lost 0 bases and the J segment 4 bases; nucleotides outside the gene matches: 1. Germline V gives CDR1 MNHEY, CDR2 SMNVEV (reference sequence).